This TCR beta chain was found in a study of early T cells in non-severe SARS-CoV-2 infection. Study at large: Chains from this unsorted whole-blood bulk RNA could not be paired.

cDNA molecules, individually, were tagged with unique molecular identifiers. Using its own MiXCR run on the 5' RACE reads, TCRdb lists one record per CDR3 protein. The sample includes about 16,000 distinct CDR3 sequences, about 5% of them seen just once. The CDR3 contains 14 residues. Germline assignment: CDR1 SGHRS and CDR2 YFSETQ. V lost 5 bases and J lost 3; bases outside the gene matches: 4. The sample comprised whole blood. The sequence was collected from an adult who was a healthcare worker with PCR-confirmed SARS-CoV-2 infection or an uninfected control (not recorded which). The rearrangement joins TRBV5-1 to TRBJ1-5, with 8 nucleotides matching TRBD1. CDR3 coding DNA: TGCGCCAGCAGACCGGACAGGGCCAATCAGCCCCAGCATTTT. It yields the protein CASRPDRANQPQHF.